This is a list of T cell receptor beta chains from one sample in a study of CD8+ T cells in alopecia areata. Only in-frame clones appear in the TCRdb table, and some are missing; sequencing was by immunoSEQ multiplex PCR. The sample has about 150,000 clones; about 51% are singletons. The starting material was CD8+ T cells sorted from blood, obtained at week 4, from a patient treated with tofacitinib. Source of these receptors: a human donor with alopecia areata. CDR3s include the opening cysteine and the closing phenylalanine or tryptophan. A D gene is named only where the DNA matches it firmly. Clone size is shown for a subset of rows, as once, few, many or a class of expanded clone.

TRBV30,TRBD1,-,TRBJ2-1,CAWTGTGQYNEQFF
TRBV5-1,-,-,TRBJ2-3,CASSRKQFTDTQYF
TRBV7-2,-,few,TRBJ2-6,CASSPPKGFSGANVLTF
TRBV29-1,-,few,TRBJ2-7,CSVEDTYEQYF
TRBV27,-,-,TRBJ2-7,CASSRDRPEQYF
TRBV6-6,-,once,TRBJ1-4,CASNEREATNEKLFF
TRBV2,-,-,TRBJ2-1,CASIPFGQDEQFF
TRBV7-3,TRBD2,-,TRBJ2-6,CASSLTKRGIGANVLTF
TRBV5-1,-,once,TRBJ1-1,CASSHGRRIEEAFF
TRBV27,-,once,TRBJ2-7,CASSPQGNPYEQYF
TRBV29-1,-,-,TRBJ2-7,CSALEGGSYEQYF
TRBV30,-,-,TRBJ2-1,CAWSVLGVPNEQFF
TRBV6-5,-,-,TRBJ2-2,CASSQQGAVAGELFF
TRBV5-6,-,-,TRBJ2-1,CASSLEGDSVYNEQFF
TRBV5-6,TRBD1,few,TRBJ1-1,CASSWGTEGRAFF
TRBV5-1,-,few,TRBJ2-7,CASSLSGGYEQYF
TRBV5-8,-,few,TRBJ1-4,CASSIGEKLFF
TRBV11-2,-,-,TRBJ1-4,CASSLGPGTGNEKLFF
TRBV2,-,-,TRBJ2-1,CASSDPRQGLEYEQFF
TRBV9,TRBD1,-,TRBJ2-7,CASSVGTGSNEQYF
TRBV5-1,-,-,TRBJ2-7,CASSPQDPTYEQYF
TRBV2,-,-,TRBJ2-1,CASSEGLMGFYNEQFF
TRBV5-1,-,-,TRBJ2-5,CASSLDPAGARSQYF
TRBV15,-,once,TRBJ2-5,CATSVGLQETQYF
TRBV4-2,-,-,TRBJ2-2,CASSQDRSGIATGELFF
TRBV27,-,-,TRBJ1-5,CASSFLDQPQHF